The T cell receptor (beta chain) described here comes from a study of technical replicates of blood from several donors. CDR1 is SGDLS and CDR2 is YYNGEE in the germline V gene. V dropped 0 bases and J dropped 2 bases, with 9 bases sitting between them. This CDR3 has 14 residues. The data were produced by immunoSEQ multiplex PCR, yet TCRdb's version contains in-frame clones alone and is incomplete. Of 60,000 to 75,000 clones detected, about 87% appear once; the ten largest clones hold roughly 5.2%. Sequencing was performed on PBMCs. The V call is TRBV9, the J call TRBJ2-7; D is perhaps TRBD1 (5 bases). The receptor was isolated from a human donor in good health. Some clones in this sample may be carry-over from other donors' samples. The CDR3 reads CASSVAPGTYEQYF. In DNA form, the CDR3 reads TGTGCCAGCAGCGTAGCCCCAGGGACCTACGAGCAGTACTTC.